This T cell receptor (beta chain) was observed in a study of OX40 agonist ivuxolimab in advanced cancers. About the research overall: Head and neck, renal cell, melanoma or hepatocellular carcinoma were the cancers that dose-escalation patients had.

Trimming at V came to 3 bases and at J to 7 bases, leaving 2 bases not matched to a gene. The CDR3 covers 13 residues. The germline V gene has CDR1 SEHNR and CDR2 FQNEAQ (reference sequence). Here immunoSEQ multiplex PCR was the method, and the copy in TCRdb shows in-frame clones only, minus some. The table records fewer than 90,000 clones, 89% of them present only once. This clone was seen a handful of times. Its antigen is not identified. Individuals having autoimmune disease history or systemic immunosuppression were not enrolled. General study points: What antigens the expanded peripheral T cells recognized was never established. The mean number of expanded clones was higher in CD8+ T cells than in CD4+.

The rearrangement joins TRBV7-9 to TRBJ1-4; 7 bases line up with TRBD1. The sample consisted of CD4+ or CD8+ T cells sorted from blood, taken in a trial of the OX40 agonist ivuxolimab. This receptor was obtained from an adult with an advanced solid tumor such as melanoma, head and neck, liver or kidney cancer. CDR3 DNA: TGTGCCAGCAGCTTGGGGACAGTTGAAAAACTGTTTTTT. Protein product: CASSLGTVEKLFF.